Sequencing of this T cell receptor beta chain was carried out in a study of blood T cell repertoires in COVID-19. Across the whole study: PBMCs, B-cell-depleted T cells, or T cells provided the cDNA or gDNA that made up the material.

One Seattle source followed patients from active infection through their disease course. The authors' processing: Estimation of nucleated cell counts relied on the amplification of reference gene primers. Measured with immunoSEQ multiplex PCR; TCRdb has only the in-frame clones, and not every one. V and J calls and clone size are those listed in that table; D and trimming were worked out from the DNA. The data hold about 170,000 clones, with 70% to 90% observed a single time. J lost 3 bases, V lost 8 bases, and 8 bases had no gene match. Germline V CDR1 and CDR2: LNHDA, SQIVND (reference sequence). The CDR3 sequence is 15 residues long.

The sequencing sample was made of peripheral blood. The clonotype was recovered from a woman aged 60-75 years with COVID-19, enrolled during active disease. The chain combines TRBV19 with TRBJ1-5; 9 bases align to TRBD1. The CDR3 sequence: CASRPDRGNNQPQHF. The CDR3, as DNA: TGTGCCAGTCGCCCCGACAGGGGGAACAATCAGCCCCAGCATTTT.